A selection of T cell receptor beta chains follows, all from one sample in a study of technical replicates of blood from several donors. Only in-frame clones appear in the TCRdb table, and some are missing; sequencing was by immunoSEQ multiplex PCR. The sample lists about 14,000 clones, about 82% occurring once. Sequencing was done on a sample of PBMCs. All receptors come from a human donor in good health. Both conserved end residues are part of each CDR3. A D gene is named only where the DNA matches it firmly. The listing skips clone size in some rows; elsewhere it reads once, few, many or a size class.

j_gene: TRBJ2-5; v_gene: TRBV11-3; d_gene: -; abundance: -; CDR3nt: TGTGCCAGCAGCCCAGGGGGGCTGAACCAAGAGACCCAGTACTTC; CDR3aa: CASSPGGLNQETQYF
j_gene: TRBJ2-7; v_gene: TRBV6-1; d_gene: -; abundance: few; CDR3nt: TGTGCCAGCAGTGGGGCCGCTAGCTACAGATCCTACGAGCAGTACTTC; CDR3aa: CASSGAASYRSYEQYF
j_gene: TRBJ2-7; v_gene: TRBV9; d_gene: TRBD2; abundance: -; CDR3nt: TGTGCCAGCAACCTAGCGGGGGAGCGGGCGCAGTACTTC; CDR3aa: CASNLAGERAQYF
j_gene: TRBJ1-5; v_gene: TRBV11-3; d_gene: -; abundance: -; CDR3nt: TGTGCCAGCAGCTTATACGAACAGAACAATCAGCCCCAGCATTTT; CDR3aa: CASSLYEQNNQPQHF
j_gene: TRBJ2-1; v_gene: TRBV6-5; d_gene: -; abundance: -; CDR3nt: TGTGCCAGCAGGTTTCAGAATGAGCAGTTCTTC; CDR3aa: CASRFQNEQFF
j_gene: TRBJ2-7; v_gene: TRBV18; d_gene: TRBD2; abundance: -; CDR3nt: TGTGCCAGCTCACCATCGGGAGGGCCCGGGTACGAGCAGTACTTC; CDR3aa: CASSPSGGPGYEQYF
j_gene: TRBJ2-7; v_gene: TRBV29-1; d_gene: TRBD1; abundance: few; CDR3nt: TGCAGCGTTGGGACAGGGTACTACGAGCAGTACTTC; CDR3aa: CSVGTGYYEQYF
j_gene: TRBJ1-1; v_gene: TRBV7-9; d_gene: -; abundance: -; CDR3nt: TGTGCCAGCAGCTTAGGCAGGGCATCTGAAGCTTTCTTT; CDR3aa: CASSLGRASEAFF
j_gene: TRBJ2-7; v_gene: TRBV6-6; d_gene: TRBD2; abundance: -; CDR3nt: TGTGCCAGCAGTTACTCGGGCGGGAGCAACTCCTACGAGCAGTACTTC; CDR3aa: CASSYSGGSNSYEQYF
j_gene: TRBJ2-5; v_gene: TRBV27; d_gene: -; abundance: few; CDR3nt: TGTGCCAGCAGTGGTTCGGACAGCAAACAAGAGACCCAGTACTTC; CDR3aa: CASSGSDSKQETQYF
j_gene: TRBJ2-3; v_gene: TRBV7-9; d_gene: TRBD2; abundance: -; CDR3nt: TGTGCCAGCAGTCGAGCGGGGCCCACGGCAGATACGCAGTATTTT; CDR3aa: CASSRAGPTADTQYF
j_gene: TRBJ1-1; v_gene: TRBV6-1; d_gene: -; abundance: -; CDR3nt: TGTGCCAGCAGTGAAGAGCCGGCGGGTTATCTGGCAGGTTTGTACACTGAAGCTTTCTTT; CDR3aa: CASSEEPAGYLAGLYTEAFF
j_gene: TRBJ2-7; v_gene: TRBV19; d_gene: -; abundance: -; CDR3nt: TGTGCCAGTAGTATAAGCCTGGAACTAGCCCACGAGCAGTACTTC; CDR3aa: CASSISLELAHEQYF
j_gene: TRBJ2-1; v_gene: TRBV7-9; d_gene: -; abundance: -; CDR3nt: TGTGCCAGCAGCCCACAGGGAGAGATTCACAATGAGCAGTTCTTC; CDR3aa: CASSPQGEIHNEQFF
j_gene: TRBJ2-5; v_gene: TRBV12-5; d_gene: -; abundance: -; CDR3nt: TGTGCTAGTGGTTTGGGCCAGAACCTTCAAGAGACCCAGTACTTC; CDR3aa: CASGLGQNLQETQYF
j_gene: TRBJ1-3; v_gene: TRBV19; d_gene: -; abundance: -; CDR3nt: TGTGCCAGTGGACACACCCCCTCTGGAAACACCATATATTTT; CDR3aa: CASGHTPSGNTIYF